The 19 T cell receptor beta chains below all came from one sample that was sequenced in a study of beta chain features in type 1 diabetes. Overall study results and limits: All four CD4+ subsets from Type 1 diabetes patients carried moderately but significantly shorter TCRB CDR3s.

For these TCRs, the target antigens are not known. Reverse transcribing all isolated RNA meant expressed TCRB transcripts were sequenced. TCRdb's table, derived via immunoSEQ multiplex PCR, lists solely in-frame clones and lacks some. The sample shows approximately 50,000 clones, around 40% of them seen only once. Input material: Tregs from blood. Every receptor here comes from a young man with type 1 diabetes.

This clone was observed a few times. This chain links TRBV23-1 with TRBJ2-2; the match to TRBD1 covers 10 bases. TRBV23-1 is filed as an ORF, its function uncertain. The CDR3 is 19 amino acids. J gave up 5 bases and V 4 bases, and 16 bases lay outside the gene matches. The CDR3 sequence is CASSRHMRRGQGRTGELFF. CDR3 nucleotides: TGCGCCAGCAGTCGCCACATGAGAAGGGGACAGGGGAGGACCGGGGAGCTGTTTTTT.

The J gene is TRBJ2-7, the V gene TRBV5-5; D gene uncertain. Trimming took 2 bases from V and 3 from J, leaving 6 bases between them. This CDR3 region has 12 residues. CDR1 and CDR2 (germline): SGHKS, YYEKEE (reference sequence). The CDR3 spells CASSLQIYEQYF. CDR3 nucleotide sequence: TGTGCCAGCAGCTTACAGATCTACGAGCAGTACTTC.

The chain joins TRBV11-2 to TRBJ1-3, with D tentatively TRBD1 (6 bases). Germline V lookup: CDR1 SGHAT, CDR2 FQNNGV. The CDR3 extends over 14 amino acids. Trimming stripped 5 bases from V and 2 bases from J, with 10 bases between. CDR3 sequence: CASSQQGTGNTIYF. DNA of the CDR3: TGTGCCAGCAGCCAACAGGGAACTGGAAACACCATATATTTT.

The genes are TRBV7-2 and TRBJ2-7; TRBD1 matches 9 bases. The CDR3 has 13 residues. The V and J ends lost 3 bases and 6 bases, in that order; junction bases with no gene match: 3. The V gene's germline CDR1 is SGHTA and CDR2 FQGNSA. Here the CDR3 reads CASSFTGGGEQYF. For the CDR3, the DNA is TGTGCCAGCAGCTTTACAGGGGGCGGCGAGCAGTACTTC.

V gene TRBV7-2 combines with J gene TRBJ2-1; D possibly corresponds to TRBD1 (5 bases). Germline V gene sequence: CDR1 SGHTA, CDR2 FQGNSA. Trimming removed 1 base from V and 3 bases from J, with 10 bases in between. The CDR3 loop spans 15 amino acids. CDR3 region: CASSLDPGFYNEQFF. The CDR3 DNA follows: TGTGCCAGCAGCTTAGATCCAGGGTTCTACAATGAGCAGTTCTTC.

This sequence joins TRBV5-1 and TRBJ1-5; D is unresolved. The CDR3 runs 15 residues. V lost 2 bases and J lost 5, with 14 bases in between. Germline V gene data show CDR1 as SGHRS and CDR2 as YFSETQ. CDR3 nucleotide sequence: TGCGCCAGCAGCTTATTGCCGGGTCACGATCAGCCCCAGCATTTT. It is translated as CASSLLPGHDQPQHF.

This clone has only a few counts. The chain recombines TRBV5-1 with TRBJ2-2; 8 bases line up with TRBD2. After removal of 4 bases from V and 3 bases from J, the junction contained 8 bases not matched to a gene. In germline, CDR1 is SGHRS, CDR2 YFSETQ. There are 16 residues in the CDR3. CDR3 loop: CASSAPSGSYTGELFF. For the CDR3, the DNA is TGCGCCAGCAGCGCCCCTAGCGGGTCCTACACCGGGGAGCTGTTTTTT.

The chain has TRBV18 and TRBJ2-2, with 8 bases aligning to TRBD1. The CDR3 extends over 16 amino acids. Germline V gene data show CDR1 as KGHSH and CDR2 as LQKENI. Trimming cost V 1 base and J 7 bases; bases outside gene matches: 8. CDR3 sequence: CASSPRAGGYVGELFF. The CDR3 DNA reads as TGTGCCAGCTCACCACGGGCAGGGGGCTACGTCGGGGAGCTGTTTTTT.

This clone was seen more than once but under ten times. The chain couples TRBV2 to TRBJ1-3; maybe TRBD1 (6 bases). The CDR3 covers 16 residues. Trimming removed 3 bases at V and 3 bases at J, with 15 bases between. The germline V gene encodes CDR1 SNHLY and CDR2 FYNNEI. The CDR3 loop reads CASSDPQGRGGNTIYF. CDR3 bases: TGTGCCAGCAGTGATCCCCAGGGGCGAGGTGGAAACACCATATATTTT. The whole variable domain, remainder taken from reference TRBV2 and TRBJ1-3, is EPEVTQTPSHQVTQMGQEVILRCVPISNHLYFYWYRQILGQKVEFLVSFYNNEISEKSEIFDDQFSVERPDGSNFTLKIRSTKLEDSAMYFCASSDPQGRGGNTIYFGEGSWLTVV.

The rearrangement uses TRBV27 and TRBJ2-3; a possible D gene is TRBD1 (6 bases). Trimming removed 5 bases at V and 1 base at J, with 10 bases between. Germline V CDR1 and CDR2: MNHEY, SMNVEV (reference sequence). The CDR3 extends over 14 amino acids. In DNA form, the CDR3 reads TGTGCCAGCAGTATAAACAGGGGCACAGATACGCAGTATTTT. Its protein product is CASSINRGTDTQYF.

The chain combines TRBV5-1 with TRBJ2-6; 8 nucleotides align to TRBD2. The V segment lost 4 bases and the J segment 0 bases; nucleotides outside the gene matches: 9. CDR1 and CDR2 (germline): SGHRS, YFSETQ. This CDR3 has 18 residues. CDR3 amino acids: CASSPTGTRASGANVLTF. CDR3 DNA sequence: TGCGCCAGCAGCCCTACCGGGACTAGGGCCTCTGGGGCCAACGTCCTGACTTTC.

The chain couples TRBV19 to TRBJ2-7; 7 bases are a match to TRBD1. Germline V gene sequence: CDR1 LNHDA, CDR2 SQIVND (reference sequence). V lost 6 bases to trimming and J lost 3 bases; unmatched junction nucleotides: 5. The CDR3 contains 13 residues. CDR3 DNA sequence: TGTGCCAGTAGAGCCGGGACAGACTACGAGCAGTACTTC. As protein: CASRAGTDYEQYF.

The chain is built from TRBV6-1 and TRBJ2-5; 8 bases map to TRBD1. The trim removed 0 bases at V and 5 bases at J, leaving 5 bases unmatched. The germline V gene has CDR1 MNHNS and CDR2 SASEGT. The CDR3 is made up of 15 amino acids. CDR3 loop: CASSEALDRDETQYF. The CDR3 DNA reads as TGTGCCAGCAGTGAAGCGTTGGACAGGGACGAGACCCAGTACTTC.

This rearrangement joins TRBV28 to TRBJ1-2; 8 bases line up with TRBD1. With 6 bases clipped from V and 14 bases from J, the junction kept 8 bases outside the gene matches. The CDR3 runs to 11 residues. Germline CDR1 is MDHEN and CDR2 is SYDVKM. The DNA for the CDR3 is TGTGCCAGCAGACGGGGGACAGGTCATACCTTC. It yields the protein CASRRGTGHTF.

This clone was detected a few times. The chain employs TRBV7-9 and TRBJ2-7; TRBD1 agrees at 11 bases. Losses at the gene ends were 5 bases for V and 7 bases for J; bases not matched to a gene: 7. Germline V lookup: CDR1 SEHNR, CDR2 FQNEAQ (reference sequence). CDR3 length: 14 residues. The CDR3 loop reads CASSAGTGGWEQYF. The CDR3 DNA sequence: TGTGCCAGCAGCGCAGGGACAGGGGGATGGGAGCAGTACTTC.

In nucleotides, the CDR3 is TGTGCCACCCGGACAGGCTATAATTCACCCCTCCACTTT. Its translation: CATRTGYNSPLHF. The chain has TRBV19 and TRBJ1-6, with 7 bases fitting TRBD1. The V and J ends lost 10 bases and 3 bases, in that order; junction bases with no gene match: 3. The CDR3 contains 13 residues. The germline gives CDR1 LNHDA, CDR2 SQIVND (reference sequence).

The V gene is TRBV6-5, the J gene TRBJ1-4; D is undetermined. Trimming shortened V by 3 bases and J by 5 bases, and 7 bases separated the two germline ends. The CDR3 runs 13 residues. CDR1 and CDR2 from the germline V gene are MNHEY and SVGAGI. The CDR3 DNA reads TGTGCCAGCAGTTATGGCAGGAATGAAAAACTGTTTTTT. Translation gives CASSYGRNEKLFF.

The chain carries TRBV30 and TRBJ1-2, with D perhaps matching TRBD1 (5 bases). From germline, CDR1 is GTSNPN and CDR2 SVGIG (reference sequence). V gave up 8 bases and J gave up 7 bases, with 20 bases separating them. The CDR3 length is 13 residues. The CDR3 DNA is TGTGCCAGCCCTTCGGGGGATGCGCGTGGCTACACCTTC. Protein product: CASPSGDARGYTF.

The V and J genes are TRBV7-2 and TRBJ1-5; D may be TRBD1 (6 bases). Trimming stripped 5 bases from V and 6 bases from J, with 17 bases between. Per germline, CDR1 SGHTA and CDR2 FQGNSA. The CDR3 runs 15 residues. The CDR3 loop reads CASSPRGLGGQPQHF. The DNA for the CDR3 is TGTGCCAGCAGCCCGAGGGGGTTAGGGGGTCAGCCCCAGCATTTT. The full variable domain, completed using reference TRBV7-2 and TRBJ1-5, is GAGVSQSPSNKVTEKGKDVELRCDPISGHTALYWYRQSLGQGLEFLIYFQGNSAPDKSGLPSDRFSAERTGGSVSTLTIQRTQQEDSAVYLCASSPRGLGGQPQHFGDGTRLSIL.